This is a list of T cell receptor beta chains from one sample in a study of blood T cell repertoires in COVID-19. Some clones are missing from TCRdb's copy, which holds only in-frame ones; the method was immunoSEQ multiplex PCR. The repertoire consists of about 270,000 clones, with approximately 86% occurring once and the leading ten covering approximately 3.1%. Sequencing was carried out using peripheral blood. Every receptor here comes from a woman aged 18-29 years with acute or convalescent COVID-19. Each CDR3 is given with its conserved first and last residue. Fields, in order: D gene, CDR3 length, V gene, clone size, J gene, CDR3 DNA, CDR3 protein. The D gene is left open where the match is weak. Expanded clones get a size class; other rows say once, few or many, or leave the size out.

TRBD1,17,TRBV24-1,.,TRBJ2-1,TGTGCCACCAGTGACAACGCCGGGACAGGGCACCACAATGAGCAGTTCTTC,CATSDNAGTGHHNEQFF
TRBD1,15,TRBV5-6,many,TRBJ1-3,TGTGCCAGCAGCTCGACAGGGAGCTCTGGAAACACCATATATTTT,CASSSTGSSGNTIYF
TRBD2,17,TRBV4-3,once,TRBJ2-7,TGCGCCAGCAGCCAAGAATTCCGGACTAGCGGGAGCTACGAGCAGTACTTC,CASSQEFRTSGSYEQYF
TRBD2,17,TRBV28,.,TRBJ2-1,TGTGCCAGCAGTTTAGCTACTAGCGGGACATCCTACAATGAGCAGTTCTTC,CASSLATSGTSYNEQFF
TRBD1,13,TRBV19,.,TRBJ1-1,TGTGCCAGTAGTAAGACAGGGTACACTGAAGCTTTCTTT,CASSKTGYTEAFF
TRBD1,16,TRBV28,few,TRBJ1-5,TGTGCCAGCAGTCCCTTGGGGACAGGGTTCAATCAGCCCCAGCATTTT,CASSPLGTGFNQPQHF
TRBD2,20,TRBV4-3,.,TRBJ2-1,TGCGCCAGCAGCCAAGAATCGGTGGGAGCGGGAGGGAGCTCCTACAATGAGCAGTTCTTC,CASSQESVGAGGSSYNEQFF
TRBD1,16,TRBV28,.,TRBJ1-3,TGTGCCAGCAGCCCGGTTGGGACAGGGATTGGAAACACCATATATTTT,CASSPVGTGIGNTIYF
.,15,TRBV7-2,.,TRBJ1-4,TGTGCCAGCAGCTTAGTCGGGTCCTATGGAGAAAAACTGTTTTTT,CASSLVGSYGEKLFF
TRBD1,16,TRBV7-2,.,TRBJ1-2,TGTGCCAGCAGCTCCGCTTGGGGCAGGGGGCCTTATGGCTACACCTTC,CASSSAWGRGPYGYTF
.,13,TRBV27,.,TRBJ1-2,TGTGCCAGCAGTGCATCCGGGAACTATGGCTACACCTTC,CASSASGNYGYTF
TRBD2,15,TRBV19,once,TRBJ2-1,TGTGCCAGTAGTAGGAGCGGGAGGGGACTCAATGAGCAGTTCTTC,CASSRSGRGLNEQFF
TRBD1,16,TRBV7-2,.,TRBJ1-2,TGTGCCAGCAGCTTGGACGGGGACAGTTCTTACTATGGCTACACCTTC,CASSLDGDSSYYGYTF
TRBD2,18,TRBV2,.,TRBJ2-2,TGTGCCAGCAGTGAAAGGTTGCTAGCGGGAGGGAACACCGGGGAGCTGTTTTTT,CASSERLLAGGNTGELFF
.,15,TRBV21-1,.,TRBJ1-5,TGTGCCAGCAGCAAAGGTCCAGATAGCAATCAGCCCCAGCATTTT,CASSKGPDSNQPQHF
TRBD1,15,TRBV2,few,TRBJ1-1,TGTGCCAGCAGGTCGACAGGGGGAGGTTCGTTTTTAGCTTTCTTT,CASRSTGGGSFLAFF
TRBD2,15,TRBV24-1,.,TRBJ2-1,TGTGCCACCAGTATGTCGGGAGGGGATCGGAATGAGCAGTTCTTC,CATSMSGGDRNEQFF
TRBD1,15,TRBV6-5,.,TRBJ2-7,TGTGCCAGCAGTTACGGGACAGGGGGCTCCTACGAGCAGTACTTC,CASSYGTGGSYEQYF
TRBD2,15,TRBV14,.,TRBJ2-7,TGTGCCAGCAGTTACAGCGGGAGGTCCTCCTACGAGCAGTACTTC,CASSYSGRSSYEQYF
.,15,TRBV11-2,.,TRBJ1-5,TGTGCCAGCAGCTTAGATTGGGGAGGCAATCAGCCCCAGCATTTT,CASSLDWGGNQPQHF
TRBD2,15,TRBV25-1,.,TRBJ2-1,TGTGCCAGCAGTGTGAGCGGGAGGAACTACAATGAGCAGTTCTTC,CASSVSGRNYNEQFF
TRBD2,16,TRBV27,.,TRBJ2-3,TGTGCCAGCAGTTTATCCTCCCCCCTAGCGGGAGATACGCAGTATTTT,CASSLSSPLAGDTQYF
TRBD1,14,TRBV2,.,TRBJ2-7,TGTGCCAGCAGAGGGATTGGACAGGCCTACGAGCAGTACTTC,CASRGIGQAYEQYF
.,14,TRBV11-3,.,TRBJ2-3,TGTGCCAGCAGCGATGGACAGAGCACAGATACGCAGTATTTT,CASSDGQSTDTQYF
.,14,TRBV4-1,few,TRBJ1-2,TGCGCCAGCAGCCAAGAGGAGGGATCCTATGGCTACACCTTC,CASSQEEGSYGYTF
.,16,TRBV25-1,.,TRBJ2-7,TGTGCCAGCAGTGAATATATGAGGGATGGGACCTACGAGCAGTACTTC,CASSEYMRDGTYEQYF
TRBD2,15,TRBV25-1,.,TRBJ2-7,TGTGCCAGCAGTGATGGACTAGCGGGAGTAAGTGAGCAGTACTTC,CASSDGLAGVSEQYF
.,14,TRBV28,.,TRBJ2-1,TGTGCCAGCAGTTTTAGACAGGCCCACAATGAGCAGTTCTTC,CASSFRQAHNEQFF
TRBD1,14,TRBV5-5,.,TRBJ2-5,TGTGCCAGCAGCTTGGGGCAGGGGGCAGAGACCCAGTACTTC,CASSLGQGAETQYF
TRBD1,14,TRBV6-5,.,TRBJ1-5,TGTGCCAGCAGTACCACAGGGGGCGGTCAGCCCCAGCATTTT,CASSTTGGGQPQHF
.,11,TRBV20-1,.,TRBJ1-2,TGCAGTGCTGGGCGGGAGTATGGCTACACCTTC,CSAGREYGYTF
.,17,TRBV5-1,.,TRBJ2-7,TGCGCCAGCAGCCCAGACCCCGTGCGCGGATACTCCTACGAGCAGTACTTC,CASSPDPVRGYSYEQYF
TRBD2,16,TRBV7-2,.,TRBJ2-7,TGTGCCAGCAGCCCTCTACCTAGCGGGACAACCTACGAGCAGTACTTC,CASSPLPSGTTYEQYF
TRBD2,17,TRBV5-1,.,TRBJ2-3,TGCGCCAGCAGCTTTAACCCTAGCGGGAGTTCGACAGATACGCAGTATTTT,CASSFNPSGSSTDTQYF
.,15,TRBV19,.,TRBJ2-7,TGTGCCAGTAGTAGCGCCGGGGTCCCTCACTACGAGCAGTACTTC,CASSSAGVPHYEQYF
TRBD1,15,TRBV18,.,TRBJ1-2,TGTGCCAGCTCACCGGTAGCAGGGGGCAACTATGGCTACACCTTC,CASSPVAGGNYGYTF
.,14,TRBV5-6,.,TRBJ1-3,TGTGCCAGCAGCTTCGGGTACTCTGGAAACACCATATATTTT,CASSFGYSGNTIYF
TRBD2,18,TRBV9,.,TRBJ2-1,TGTGCCAGCAGCTTTCGTGGAGGACTAGCGGAACAAGACAATGAGCAGTTCTTC,CASSFRGGLAEQDNEQFF
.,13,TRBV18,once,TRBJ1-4,TGTGCCAGCTCACAGGGGGAGAATGAAAAACTGTTTTTT,CASSQGENEKLFF
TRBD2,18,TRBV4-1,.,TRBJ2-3,TGCGCCAGCAGCCGTCCGCCCAATCTAGCGGGAGGGACAGATACGCAGTATTTT,CASSRPPNLAGGTDTQYF
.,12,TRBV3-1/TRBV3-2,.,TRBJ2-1,TGTGCCAGCAGCCCACAGGAAAATGAGCAGTTCTTC,CASSPQENEQFF
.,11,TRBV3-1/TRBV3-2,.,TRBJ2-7,TGTGCCAGCCCTGAGCACTACGAGCAGTACTTC,CASPEHYEQYF
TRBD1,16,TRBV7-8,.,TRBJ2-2,TGTGCCAGCAGCACCAGACAGGGGGCGGTCACCGGGGAGCTGTTTTTT,CASSTRQGAVTGELFF
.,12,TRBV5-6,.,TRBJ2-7,TGTGCCAGCAGCCGTCAGGTCTACGAGCAGTACTTC,CASSRQVYEQYF
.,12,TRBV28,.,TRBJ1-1,TGTGCCAGCAGTGACACAGCCCTTGAAGCTTTCTTT,CASSDTALEAFF
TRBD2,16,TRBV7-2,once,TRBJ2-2,TGTGCCAGCAGCCTGGGACTAGCGGGAGGGTTGAGGGAGCTGTTTTTT,CASSLGLAGGLRELFF
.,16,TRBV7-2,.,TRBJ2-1,TGTGCCAGCAGTTTGGAGGGGGGGAGCTCCTACAATGAGCAGTTCTTC,CASSLEGGSSYNEQFF
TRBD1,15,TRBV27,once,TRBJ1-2,TGTGCCAGCAGTCCGTCCGGGACAGCCCTTTATGGCTACACCTTC,CASSPSGTALYGYTF
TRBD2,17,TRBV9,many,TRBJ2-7,TGTGCCAGCAGCCCCGTCGGGCTAGCGGGAGGACCCTACGAGCAGTACTTC,CASSPVGLAGGPYEQYF
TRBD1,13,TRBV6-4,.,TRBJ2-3,TGTGCCAGCAGACGACAGGGGGCAGATACGCAGTATTTT,CASRRQGADTQYF
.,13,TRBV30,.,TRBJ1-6,TGTGCCTGTCGGGGGGTGAATAATTCACCCCTCCACTTT,CACRGVNNSPLHF
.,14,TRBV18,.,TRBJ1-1,TGTGCCAGCTCACCAACTATCATGAACACTGAAGCTTTCTTT,CASSPTIMNTEAFF
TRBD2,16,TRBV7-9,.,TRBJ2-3,TGTGCCAGCAGCCCTAAGACTAGCGGGGTCACAGATACGCAGTATTTT,CASSPKTSGVTDTQYF